Below, one T cell receptor beta chain is given with its context. Germline V lookup: CDR1 SGHVS, CDR2 FNYEAQ. V was pared by 1 base and J by 2 bases, with 12 bases of the junction left unmatched. This CDR3 contains 18 residues. Sequencing was performed with immunoSEQ multiplex PCR; in TCRdb, only in-frame clones are kept and a portion is missing. The data show roughly 230,000 clones, around 86% seen once. Participants were aged about 18 to 100 years from about 25 US areas. Participant-reported clinical history was the basis for cohort assignment. This specimen belongs to a study of blood T cell repertoires in COVID-19. Study-level information: Both acute and convalescent COVID-19 samples were obtained from the United States, Italy and Spain.

V usage is TRBV7-6 and J usage is TRBJ1-2; 8 nucleotides line up with TRBD1. The receptor was isolated from a man aged 25-45 years in a cohort exposed to, infected with or recovered from COVID-19 (not recorded which). Sequencing used PBMCs or T cells enriched from blood (not recorded which). In DNA form, the CDR3 reads TGTGCCAGCAGCTTAGTTTTGAACCCTCGACAGGGGAACTATGGCTACACCTTC. Residues: CASSLVLNPRQGNYGYTF.